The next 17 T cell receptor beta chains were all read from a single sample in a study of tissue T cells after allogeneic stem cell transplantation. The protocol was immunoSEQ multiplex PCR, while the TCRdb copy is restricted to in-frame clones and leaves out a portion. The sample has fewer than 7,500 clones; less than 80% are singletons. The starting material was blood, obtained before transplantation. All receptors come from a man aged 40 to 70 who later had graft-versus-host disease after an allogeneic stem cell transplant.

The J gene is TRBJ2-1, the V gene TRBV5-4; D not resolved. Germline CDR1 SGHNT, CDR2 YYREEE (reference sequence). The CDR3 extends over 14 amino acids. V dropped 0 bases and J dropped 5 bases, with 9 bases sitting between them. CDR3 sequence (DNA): TGTGCCAGCAGCTTGGTAGGTTCCGACAATGAGCAGTTCTTC. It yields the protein CASSLVGSDNEQFF.

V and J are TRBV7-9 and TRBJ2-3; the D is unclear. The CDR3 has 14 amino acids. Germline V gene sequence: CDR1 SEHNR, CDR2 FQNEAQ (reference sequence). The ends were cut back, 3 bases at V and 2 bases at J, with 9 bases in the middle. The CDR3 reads CASSFGTDTDTQYF. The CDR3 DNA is TGTGCCAGCAGCTTCGGCACAGACACAGATACGCAGTATTTT.

The CDR3 DNA reads as TGTGCCAGCACCGACGTGGGGGGGGCTAACAATGAGCAGTTCTTC. Translation: CASTDVGGANNEQFF. V gene TRBV5-4 combines with J gene TRBJ2-1, with D perhaps matching TRBD2 (7 bases). Looked up from germline, CDR1 is SGHNT and CDR2 is YYREEE (reference sequence). The CDR3 is made up of 15 amino acids. Trimming pared 6 bases from V and 5 bases from J, leaving 18 bases between.

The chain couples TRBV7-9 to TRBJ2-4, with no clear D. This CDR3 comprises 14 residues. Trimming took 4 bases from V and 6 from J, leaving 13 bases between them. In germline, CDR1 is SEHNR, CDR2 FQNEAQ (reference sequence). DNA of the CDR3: TGTGCCAGCAGCTCGCCCAACACTTCAAACATTCAGTACTTC. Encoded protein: CASSSPNTSNIQYF.

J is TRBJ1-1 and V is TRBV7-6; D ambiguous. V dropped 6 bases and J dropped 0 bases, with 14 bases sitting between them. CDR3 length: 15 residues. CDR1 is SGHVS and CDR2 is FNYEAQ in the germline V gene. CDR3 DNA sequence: TGTGCCAGCAGGTCGGCAGGAGACATGAACACTGAAGCTTTCTTT. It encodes CASRSAGDMNTEAFF.

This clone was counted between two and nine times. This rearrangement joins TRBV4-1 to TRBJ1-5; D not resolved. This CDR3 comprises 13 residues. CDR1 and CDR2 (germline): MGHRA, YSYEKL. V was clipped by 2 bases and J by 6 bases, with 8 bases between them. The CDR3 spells CASSQRGAQPQHF. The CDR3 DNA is TGCGCCAGCAGCCAACGAGGTGCTCAGCCCCAGCATTTT.

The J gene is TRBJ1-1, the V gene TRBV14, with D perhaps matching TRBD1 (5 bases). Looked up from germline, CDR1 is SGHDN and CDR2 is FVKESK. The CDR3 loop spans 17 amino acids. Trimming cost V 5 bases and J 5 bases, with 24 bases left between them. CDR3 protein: CASSYLLRPRVMTEAFF. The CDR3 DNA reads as TGTGCCAGCAGCTACCTACTCCGACCCAGGGTGATGACTGAAGCTTTCTTT.

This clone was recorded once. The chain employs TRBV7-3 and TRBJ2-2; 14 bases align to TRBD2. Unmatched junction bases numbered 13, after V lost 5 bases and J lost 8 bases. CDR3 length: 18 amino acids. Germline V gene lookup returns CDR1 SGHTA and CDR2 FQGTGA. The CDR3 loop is CASSPRLAGGPSSGELFF. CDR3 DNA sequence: TGTGCCAGCAGCCCTCGACTAGCGGGAGGGCCCTCGTCTGGGGAGCTGTTTTTT.

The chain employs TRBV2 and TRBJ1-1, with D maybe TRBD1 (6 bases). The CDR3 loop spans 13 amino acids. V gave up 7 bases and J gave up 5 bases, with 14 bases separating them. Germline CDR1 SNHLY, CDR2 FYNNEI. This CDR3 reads CASMGGGRTEAFF. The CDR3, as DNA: TGTGCCAGCATGGGAGGGGGGCGGACTGAAGCTTTCTTT.

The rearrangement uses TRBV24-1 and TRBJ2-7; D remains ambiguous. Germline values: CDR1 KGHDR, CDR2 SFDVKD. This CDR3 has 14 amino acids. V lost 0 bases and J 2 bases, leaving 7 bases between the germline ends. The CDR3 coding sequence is TGTGCCACCAGTGATTTGCGTCCGACCTACGAGCAGTACTTC. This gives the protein CATSDLRPTYEQYF.

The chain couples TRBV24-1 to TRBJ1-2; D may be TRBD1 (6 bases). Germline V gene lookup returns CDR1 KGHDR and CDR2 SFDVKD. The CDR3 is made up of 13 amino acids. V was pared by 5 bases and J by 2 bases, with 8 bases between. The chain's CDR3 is CATSARGNYGYTF. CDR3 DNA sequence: TGTGCCACCAGTGCGAGGGGGAACTATGGCTACACCTTC.

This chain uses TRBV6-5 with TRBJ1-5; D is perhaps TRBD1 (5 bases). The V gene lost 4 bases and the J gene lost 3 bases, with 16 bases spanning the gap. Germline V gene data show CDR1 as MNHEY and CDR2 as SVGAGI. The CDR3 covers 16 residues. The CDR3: CASSSQGTESNQPQHF. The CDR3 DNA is TGTGCCAGCAGTTCCCAAGGGACCGAATCCAATCAGCCCCAGCATTTT.

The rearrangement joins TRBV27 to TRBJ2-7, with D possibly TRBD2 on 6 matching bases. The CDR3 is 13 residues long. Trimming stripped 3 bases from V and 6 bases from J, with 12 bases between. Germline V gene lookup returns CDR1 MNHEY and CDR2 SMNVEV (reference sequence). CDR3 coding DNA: TGTGCCAGCAGTTTGTTAAACGGGGGCGAGCAGTACTTC. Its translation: CASSLLNGGEQYF.

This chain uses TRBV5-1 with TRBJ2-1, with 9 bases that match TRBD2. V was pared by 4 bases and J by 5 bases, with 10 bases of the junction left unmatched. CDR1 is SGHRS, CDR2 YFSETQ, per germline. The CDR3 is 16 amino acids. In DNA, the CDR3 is TGCGCCAGCAGCCCCCAGGCGGGAGGGACGGACAATGAGCAGTTCTTC. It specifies CASSPQAGGTDNEQFF.

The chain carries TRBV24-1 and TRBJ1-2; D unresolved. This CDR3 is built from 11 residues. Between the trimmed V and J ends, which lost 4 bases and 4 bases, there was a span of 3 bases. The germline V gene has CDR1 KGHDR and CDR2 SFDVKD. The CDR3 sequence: CATSEGYGYTF. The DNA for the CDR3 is TGTGCCACCAGTGAAGGCTATGGCTACACCTTC.

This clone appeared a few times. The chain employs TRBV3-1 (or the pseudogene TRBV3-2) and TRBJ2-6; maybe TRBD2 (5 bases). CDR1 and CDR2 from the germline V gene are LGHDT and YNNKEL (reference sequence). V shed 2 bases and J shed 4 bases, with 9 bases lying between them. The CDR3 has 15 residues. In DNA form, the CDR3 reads TGTGCCAGCAGCCAATTCGGGGTGGGGGCCAACGTCCTGACTTTC. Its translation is CASSQFGVGANVLTF.

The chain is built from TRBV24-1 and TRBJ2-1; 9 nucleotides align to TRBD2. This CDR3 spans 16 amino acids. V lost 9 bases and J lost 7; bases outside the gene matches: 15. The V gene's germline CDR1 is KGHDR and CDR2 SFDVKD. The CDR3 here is CATSTPDSLAGNEQFF. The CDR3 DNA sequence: TGTGCCACCTCTACCCCCGATTCCCTAGCGGGAAATGAGCAGTTCTTC.